Reported below is one T cell receptor beta chain. What it recognizes is unknown. Germline loops: CDR1 MGHRA, CDR2 YSYEKL. There are 15 residues in the CDR3. Trimming stripped 1 base from V and 0 bases from J, with 9 bases between. Clones were read by immunoSEQ multiplex PCR, and TCRdb kept only the in-frame ones, dropping some. The table has some 120,000 clones, 70% to 90% seen once; the top ten hold around a tenth. This entry is derived from a study of T cell responses to AZD1222 COVID-19 vaccine. Whole-study results and caveats: Spike-specific TCR breadth rose after two AZD1222 doses, and depth rose as well. The donors showed a predominance of white British ancestry and of females, with possible underestimation of clonal diversity. Only a handful of AZD1222 recipients, several in all, had baseline seropositivity. The reported proportion of spike-specific TCRs targeting unmutated variant regions was nearly half.

The TCR originated in an adult who received the AZD1222 COVID-19 vaccine. The chain links TRBV4-1 to TRBJ2-5, with unresolved D. Sequenced material: peripheral blood, taken 28 days after the second AZD1222 dose. The CDR3: CASSQGTSYQETQYF. CDR3 in DNA: TGCGCCAGCAGCCAAGGAACCAGCTACCAAGAGACCCAGTACTTC.